This TCR beta chain was found in a study of CD8 T cells in Susac syndrome. RNA amounts of about 0.5 to 1 ug underwent reverse transcription with random hexamers. Amplification of TCR beta CDR3 was carried out by immunoSEQ multiplex PCR, which covered 54 Vbeta and 13 Jbeta segments. In TCRdb, the immunoSEQ multiplex PCR reads were re-called with MiXCR into one record per CDR3 protein. The sample has approximately 120,000 distinct CDR3 sequences, approximately 95% seen once; the top ten hold less than 0.4%. Peripheral blood CD8+ and CD4+ T cells were profiled by TCR beta sequencing. Negative isolation was used for CD8+ and CD4+ T cells and FACS enrichment for TEMRA cells. Germline CDR1 and CDR2: LNHDA and SQIVND (reference sequence). This CDR3 contains 14 residues. Trimming took 9 bases from V and 3 from J; bases not matched to a gene: 5.

The receptor was isolated from a human donor with multiple sclerosis. Input material: CD8+ T cells from PBMCs. The gene calls are TRBV19 and TRBJ2-7, with 13 bases fitting TRBD2. CDR3 loop: CASRGLAGSYEQYF. CDR3 DNA: TGTGCCAGCCGGGGACTAGCGGGGAGCTACGAGCAGTACTTC.